The 20 T cell receptor beta chains below all came from one sample that was sequenced in a study of beta chain features in type 1 diabetes. The study's findings and limits: Shortening that was moderate but significant affected the TCRB CDR3s of Type 1 diabetes patients in all four CD4+ subsets.

What these receptors recognize is not known. cDNA synthesis used the whole RNA isolate, giving expressed TCRB sequences. Only in-frame clones appear in the TCRdb table, and some are missing; sequencing was by immunoSEQ multiplex PCR. The data show some 640,000 clones, about 14% seen once. Sequencing was done on a sample of naive CD4+ T cells from blood. These receptors were taken from a young man with type 1 diabetes.

This sequence joins TRBV9 and TRBJ2-2; no reliable D call. Germline assignment: CDR1 SGDLS and CDR2 YYNGEE. This CDR3 comprises 13 residues. The V gene lost 1 base and the J gene lost 4 bases, with 5 bases spanning the gap. The CDR3 nucleotides are TGTGCCAGCAGCGTAATAAGCACCGGGGAGCTGTTTTTT. Translated: CASSVISTGELFF.

The sample holds a few counts of this clone. Other DNA sequences of this sample code for an identical CDR3. This chain links TRBV29-1 with TRBJ1-2; D remains ambiguous. Looked up from germline, CDR1 is SQVTM and CDR2 is ANQGSEA. This CDR3 region has 11 residues. Trimming removed 0 bases at V and 2 bases at J, with 1 base between. The CDR3 spells CSVEENYGYTF. CDR3 sequence (DNA): TGCAGCGTTGAAGAAAACTATGGCTACACCTTC.

The chain links TRBV29-1 to TRBJ2-7; D call uncertain. CDR1 SQVTM and CDR2 ANQGSEA come from the germline V gene. Trimming left V 7 bases short and J 2 bases short, with 12 bases between. This CDR3 contains 12 residues. The CDR3 here is CSALGMAYEQYF. The CDR3 coding sequence is TGCAGCGCCCTAGGGATGGCCTACGAGCAGTACTTC.

This clone has just a few counts. The chain is built from TRBV28 and TRBJ1-3, with D unclear. In germline, CDR1 is MDHEN, CDR2 SYDVKM. V lost 6 bases to trimming and J lost 11 bases, with 11 bases between them. The CDR3 extends over 11 amino acids. CDR3 nucleotides: TGTGCCAGCAGGGCCCCGGATTCCATATATTTT. It specifies CASRAPDSIYF.

The sample holds a few counts of this clone. The chain's CDR3 is CASVYQETQYF. In DNA, the CDR3 is TGTGCTAGCGTGTACCAAGAGACCCAGTACTTC. The chain recombines TRBV2 with TRBJ2-5; D may be TRBD2 (5 bases). This CDR3 region has 11 residues. Germline assignment: CDR1 SNHLY and CDR2 FYNNEI.

This clone was seen only a few times. The V and J genes are TRBV6-5 and TRBJ2-7, with a tentative D call TRBD2 (5 bases). Looked up from germline, CDR1 is MNHEY and CDR2 is SVGAGI. The CDR3 contains 16 residues. The V and J ends lost 0 bases and 2 bases respectively, with 14 bases between them. CDR3 DNA sequence: TGTGCCAGCAGTTACTCGAGCAGCCCCGGGACCTACGAGCAGTACTTC. As protein: CASSYSSSPGTYEQYF.

This clone showed up just a few times. The chain has TRBV7-9 and TRBJ1-2, with TRBD1 as a possible D gene (6 bases). Germline CDR1 and CDR2: SEHNR and FQNEAQ (reference sequence). This CDR3 is built from 13 residues. Between the trimmed V and J ends, which lost 7 bases and 8 bases, there was a span of 17 bases. The CDR3 region is CASTGSEGEGYTF. CDR3 nucleotide sequence: TGTGCCAGCACCGGGTCGGAGGGGGAGGGCTACACCTTC.

This rearrangement joins TRBV12-5 to TRBJ2-2, with 12 bases matching TRBD2. The trim removed 6 bases at V and 3 bases at J, leaving 5 bases unmatched. The CDR3 is 16 residues long. The germline CDR1 and CDR2 sequences are LGHNT and FRNRAP. CDR3 sequence (DNA): TGTGCTAGTGGGTCCGGGACTAGCGGGTACACCGGGGAGCTGTTTTTT. As protein: CASGSGTSGYTGELFF.

This clone was picked up a small number of times. The chain carries TRBV2 and TRBJ1-4; possibly TRBD1 for D (5 bases). The V gene lost 6 bases and the J gene lost 3 bases, with 14 bases spanning the gap. The germline V gene encodes CDR1 SNHLY and CDR2 FYNNEI. CDR3 length: 15 residues. The CDR3 DNA sequence: TGTGCCAGCAGGACAAACGGACATGCTAATGAAAAACTGTTTTTT. Its protein is CASRTNGHANEKLFF.

In this sample, this clone turned up a few times. The genes are TRBV4-1 and TRBJ2-7; D might be TRBD1 or TRBD2, each matching 5 bases. The CDR3 runs to 14 residues. The V end lost 4 bases, the J end lost 6 bases, and 16 bases lay between the germline ends. Germline V gene lookup returns CDR1 MGHRA and CDR2 YSYEKL. CDR3 nucleotide sequence: TGCGCCAGCAGCCGCCCGGGTTCTGGGGGCGAGCAGTACTTC. This gives the protein CASSRPGSGGEQYF.

This clone was counted between two and nine times. V and J are TRBV30 and TRBJ2-5, with D perhaps TRBD2 (5 bases). Germline V gene data show CDR1 as GTSNPN and CDR2 as SVGIG (reference sequence). The CDR3 length is 13 residues. CDR3 sequence: CAATGVKQETQYF. The CDR3 region has the DNA TGTGCTGCCACCGGGGTCAAACAAGAGACCCAGTACTTC. The full variable domain, in which reference TRBV30 and TRBJ2-5 provide the parts outside the CDR3, is SQTIHQWPATLVQPVGSPLSLECTVEGTSNPNLYWYRQAAGRGLQLLFYSVGIGQISSEVPQNLSASRPQDRQFILSSKKLLLSDSGFYLCAATGVKQETQYFGPGTRLLVL.

The sample holds a few counts of this clone. The gene calls are TRBV6-1 and TRBJ2-7; possibly TRBD1 for D (5 bases). Germline V gene lookup returns CDR1 MNHNS and CDR2 SASEGT. CDR3 length: 15 residues. V lost 6 bases to trimming and J lost 3 bases, with 18 bases between them. CDR3 loop: CASRPPTTADYEQYF. DNA of the CDR3: TGTGCCAGCAGGCCTCCGACGACAGCCGACTACGAGCAGTACTTC.

The genes are TRBV9 and TRBJ1-2; 9 nucleotides align to TRBD1. Germline values: CDR1 SGDLS, CDR2 YYNGEE. Trimming removed 4 bases from V and 6 bases from J; junction bases left unmatched: 7. The length of the CDR3 is 14 residues. The CDR3 reads CASSRDRGRHGYTF. CDR3 in DNA: TGTGCCAGCAGCCGCGACAGGGGGAGGCATGGCTACACCTTC.

The chain carries TRBV29-1 and TRBJ2-1, with 12 bases lining up with TRBD1. Germline V CDR1 and CDR2: SQVTM, ANQGSEA. This CDR3 is 14 amino acids long. V lost 5 bases, J lost 9 bases, and 8 bases stayed unmatched. CDR3 nucleotide sequence: TGCAGCGTTTGGGGACAGGGGGCTGTTAGTGAGCAGTTCTTC. It translates to CSVWGQGAVSEQFF.

This clone has only a few counts. CDR3 amino acids: CASRDLDRPLSSYEQYF. Written as DNA, the CDR3 is TGTGCCAGCAGGGATCTTGACAGGCCGCTCAGCTCCTACGAGCAGTACTTC. V is TRBV5-4 and J is TRBJ2-7, with a tentative D call TRBD1 (6 bases). Germline CDR1 is SGHNT and CDR2 is YYREEE (reference sequence). This CDR3 has 17 amino acids. V dropped 5 bases and J dropped 0 bases, with 21 bases sitting between them.

This chain connects TRBV28 to TRBJ2-3; no clear D gene. CDR3 size: 13 residues. Trimming removed 4 bases at V and 8 bases at J, with 13 bases between. Germline V gene sequence: CDR1 MDHEN, CDR2 SYDVKM. In DNA, the CDR3 is TGTGCCAGCAGTTCCAGACAAGCAGCTACGCAGTATTTT. Protein product: CASSSRQAATQYF.

This clone appeared a few times. The chain links TRBV30 to TRBJ1-4; a weak D match, TRBD1 (5 bases). CDR3 size: 12 residues. Trimming cost V 6 bases and J 8 bases, with 13 bases left between them. Germline-derived CDR1 and CDR2 are GTSNPN and SVGIG (reference sequence). CDR3 amino acids: CACRGTSEKLFF. The CDR3 region has the DNA TGTGCCTGCCGAGGGACCTCCGAAAAACTGTTTTTT.

This chain uses TRBV10-3 with TRBJ2-6; 12 nucleotides agree with TRBD1. Germline trimming cut 6 bases from V and 2 bases from J; bases unmatched to any gene: 2. The CDR3 runs 16 residues. Germline-derived CDR1 and CDR2 are ENHRY and SYGVKD. In nucleotides, the CDR3 is TGTGCCATCAGGGGACAGGGGGCAACTGGGGCCAACGTCCTGACTTTC. Its translation is CAIRGQGATGANVLTF.

The rearrangement links TRBV30 to TRBJ1-5; 9 bases are shared with TRBD1. The trim removed 4 bases at V and 2 bases at J, leaving 12 bases unmatched. The CDR3 sequence is 17 residues long. Germline loops: CDR1 GTSNPN, CDR2 SVGIG (reference sequence). CDR3 region: CAWTIKRTGARNQPQHF. In DNA form, the CDR3 reads TGTGCCTGGACCATAAAAAGGACAGGGGCGCGCAATCAGCCCCAGCATTTT.

The V call is TRBV6-1, the J call TRBJ1-5; unclear D gene. Trimming stripped 10 bases from V and 5 bases from J, with 9 bases between. CDR1 is MNHNS, CDR2 SASEGT, per germline. The CDR3 consists of 11 residues. CDR3 in amino acids: CATTRDQPQHF. CDR3 nucleotides: TGTGCCACAACTCGAGATCAGCCCCAGCATTTT.